These 23 T cell receptor beta chains were all obtained from the same sample, sequenced in a study of CXCR3-negative and CXCR3-positive naive CD8 T cells (dated by TCRdb to about 2019). TCRdb shows the sequencer as NextSeq 550. The Human TCR Profiling Kit (MiLaboratory) was used to make UMI-labeled 5' RACE TRB cDNA libraries. TCRdb reprocessed the reads, so every CDR3 protein sequence counts as one entry and DNA is not shown. The table held for this sample gives 84,000 or so distinct CDR3 sequences. The top ten clones comprise 1.5% to 2% of the sample. Source material: naive CXCR3- CD8+ T cells from blood. This sample's cell subset or site label indicates: CD45RO-CCR7+CD27+CD95- naive CD8+ T cells lacking CXCR3 (TNR3-). The receptors originated from a human donor in good health. Some clones in this sample may be carry-over from other donors' samples.

The chain has TRBV5-1 and TRBJ2-1; the TRBD2 assignment by TCRdb is unverifiable without DNA. Germline V CDR1 and CDR2: SGHRS, YFSETQ. This CDR3 spans 17 amino acids. The CDR3: CASSPEIAGASYNEQFF.

This sequence joins TRBV14 and TRBJ2-7; without DNA, the TCRdb call of TRBD1 cannot be checked. The CDR3 extends over 16 amino acids. In germline, CDR1 is SGHDN, CDR2 FVKESK. CDR3 residues: CASSQDRPAGSHEQYF. The variable domain in full, completed from reference TRBV14 and TRBJ2-7, reads EAGVTQFPSHSVIEKGQTVTLRCDPISGHDNLYWYRRVMGKEIKFLLHFVKESKQDESGMPNNRFLAERTGGTYSTLKVQPAELEDSGVYFCASSQDRPAGSHEQYFGPGTRLTVT.

The chain links TRBV6-2 or TRBV6-3 to TRBJ2-1; TCRdb indicates TRBD1, and absent DNA this call remains unverified. Germline CDR1 reads MNHEY; CDR2 reads SVGEGT. The CDR3 loop spans 13 amino acids. CDR3: CASSYRTPHEQFF.

The V gene is TRBV29-1, the J gene TRBJ2-7; there is no DNA to check the TCRdb D call of TRBD1. Germline V gives CDR1 SQVTM, CDR2 ANQGSEA. The CDR3 covers 15 residues. CDR3 loop: CSVELAGYPSYEQYF.

CDR3 in amino acids: CASSPTGVYYGYTF. This chain uses TRBV12-3 or TRBV12-4 with TRBJ1-2; TCRdb proposes TRBD1, but this gene call is untestable without DNA. This CDR3 region has 14 residues.

The gene calls are TRBV12-3 or TRBV12-4 and TRBJ2-3. CDR3 length equals 15 residues. This CDR3 is CASSLFVTRTDTQYF.

The rearrangement links TRBV29-1 to TRBJ2-3; without DNA, the TCRdb call of TRBD2 cannot be checked. The CDR3 is made up of 13 amino acids. Germline V gene sequence: CDR1 SQVTM, CDR2 ANQGSEA. The CDR3 sequence is CSVVSGGTDTQYF.

The chain is built from TRBV5-1 and TRBJ2-7; the TCRdb D gene call, TRBD2, has no DNA to confirm it. This CDR3 spans 16 amino acids. Per the germline V gene, CDR1 is SGHRS and CDR2 is YFSETQ. The CDR3 region is CASSLRRGLDRLEQYF.

This chain uses TRBV29-1 with TRBJ2-7; lacking DNA, the TRBD1 call made by TCRdb goes unchecked. The CDR3 has 14 residues. Germline CDR1 SQVTM, CDR2 ANQGSEA. The CDR3 spells CSVNRGTGNLEQYF.

The gene calls are TRBV29-1 and TRBJ2-1; the TRBD1 assignment by TCRdb is unverifiable without DNA. This CDR3 spans 14 amino acids. Germline CDR1 is SQVTM and CDR2 is ANQGSEA. This CDR3 reads CSVEEGESYNEQFF.

The chain couples TRBV29-1 to TRBJ1-1. Per the germline V gene, CDR1 is SQVTM and CDR2 is ANQGSEA. This CDR3 spans 12 amino acids. The CDR3 region is CSGWALDTEAFF.

This rearrangement joins TRBV28 to TRBJ2-3. Germline lookup yields CDR1 MDHEN and CDR2 SYDVKM. The CDR3 contains 14 residues. Here the CDR3 reads CASSTNTFRDTQYF. The complete variable domain, with remaining parts taken from reference TRBV28 and TRBJ2-3, reads DVKVTQSSRYLVKRTGEKVFLECVQDMDHENMFWYRQDPGLGLRLIYFSYDVKMKEKGDIPEGYSVSREKKERFSLILESASTNQTSMYLCASSTNTFRDTQYFGPGTRLTVL.

The chain recombines TRBV6-2 or TRBV6-3 with TRBJ2-7. Per germline, CDR1 MNHEY and CDR2 SVGEGT. CDR3 length: 14 amino acids. The CDR3 sequence: CASSYGLGNYEQYF.

The chain joins TRBV7-2 to TRBJ2-2; TCRdb selects TRBD1, and the lack of DNA leaves this call unchecked. There are 18 residues in the CDR3. Germline CDR1 reads SGHTA; CDR2 reads FQGNSA. CDR3 loop: CASSLQGAPAANTGELFF.

The chain recombines TRBV7-3 with TRBJ2-1; TCRdb designates TRBD2, a call that cannot be tested without DNA. The CDR3 is 13 amino acids. Germline-derived CDR1 and CDR2 are SGHTA and FQGTGA. The CDR3 sequence is CASRLGGGSEQFF.

The J gene is TRBJ2-7, the V gene TRBV11-2. The V gene's germline CDR1 is SGHAT and CDR2 FQNNGV. The CDR3 is 13 amino acids. CDR3 sequence reads: CASSFGFLYEQYF.

The chain couples TRBV29-1 to TRBJ1-4; TCRdb calls TRBD1, which cannot be checked without DNA. CDR1 and CDR2 from the germline V gene are SQVTM and ANQGSEA. CDR3 length: 12 residues. The CDR3 here is CSVPGDNEKLFF.

The genes are TRBV7-9 and TRBJ2-7; TCRdb names TRBD2, which stays unverified in the absence of DNA. Germline V lookup: CDR1 SEHNR, CDR2 FQNEAQ (reference sequence). CDR3 length equals 16 residues. CDR3: CASSPKLAGIQHEQYF. The full variable domain, its missing parts supplied by reference TRBV7-9 and TRBJ2-7, is DTGVSQNPRHKITKRGQNVTFRCDPISEHNRLYWYRQTLGQGPEFLTYFQNEAQLEKSRLLSDRFSAERPKGSFSTLEIQRTEQGDSAMYLCASSPKLAGIQHEQYFGPGTRLTVT.

This chain uses TRBV7-9 with TRBJ1-1; lacking DNA, the TRBD1 call made by TCRdb goes unchecked. This CDR3 is built from 13 residues. Germline CDR1 and CDR2: SEHNR and FQNEAQ (reference sequence). CDR3 sequence reads: CASSFLPDRRAFF.

The rearrangement links TRBV4-3 to TRBJ2-3; there is no DNA to check the TCRdb D call of TRBD1. This CDR3 contains 14 residues. Germline lookup yields CDR1 LGHNA and CDR2 YSLEER. CDR3 in amino acids: CASSQTDRADTQYF.

The genes are TRBV20-1 and TRBJ2-7; the TCRdb D gene call, TRBD2, has no DNA to confirm it. Germline V gene data show CDR1 as DFQATT and CDR2 as SNEGSKA (reference sequence). The CDR3 loop spans 14 amino acids. The CDR3 sequence: CSARGLAGLYEQYF.

V usage is TRBV3-1 and J usage is TRBJ2-2; there is no DNA to check the TCRdb D call of TRBD1. This CDR3 has 17 residues. Looked up from germline, CDR1 is LGHDT and CDR2 is YNNKEL (reference sequence). The CDR3 is CASSQDSGTGVTGELFF.

CDR3 protein: CASSLEHSNTGELFF. The V and J genes are TRBV5-1 and TRBJ2-2. This CDR3 comprises 15 residues. Per the germline V gene, CDR1 is SGHRS and CDR2 is YFSETQ.